A single sample is the source of the 28 T cell receptor beta chains below, sequenced in a study of cytomegalovirus exposure and HLA in healthy donors. Amplification used 60 Vbeta primers and 13 Jbeta primers. Measured with immunoSEQ multiplex PCR; TCRdb has only the in-frame clones, and not every one. Here the sample spans approximately 87,000 clones, almost 85% being singletons. The specimen was PBMCs. The receptors here all came from a woman aged 18-35 years in good health and CMV-seropositive.

The DNA for the CDR3 is TGCGCCAGCAGCCAAAGCGGTGCTAGCTCCTACAATGAGCAGTTCTTC. Protein product: CASSQSGASSYNEQFF. The chain combines TRBV5-1 with TRBJ2-1; possibly TRBD2 for D (5 bases). CDR1 is SGHRS, CDR2 YFSETQ, per germline. The CDR3 sequence is 16 residues long. V gave up 4 bases and J gave up 0 bases, with 14 bases separating them.

This chain links TRBV7-9 with TRBJ2-7, with 7 nucleotides matching TRBD1. The CDR3 runs to 14 residues. With 2 bases clipped from V and 5 bases from J, the junction kept 6 bases outside the gene matches. Germline-derived CDR1 and CDR2 are SEHNR and FQNEAQ (reference sequence). CDR3 sequence reads: CASSLTSGGDEQYF. The CDR3 coding sequence is TGTGCCAGCAGCTTAACGTCAGGGGGAGACGAGCAGTACTTC.

V usage is TRBV5-1 and J usage is TRBJ1-5, with D maybe TRBD1 (5 bases). Germline values: CDR1 SGHRS, CDR2 YFSETQ. The CDR3 extends over 15 amino acids. Trimming left V 1 base short and J 1 base short, with 9 bases between. The CDR3 bases are TGCGCCAGCAGCTTGCAATCAGGGAGCAATCAGCCCCAGCATTTT. Translated, it gives CASSLQSGSNQPQHF.

The chain joins TRBV6-6 to TRBJ2-1; D possibly corresponds to TRBD2 (6 bases). Germline V gene sequence: CDR1 MNHNY, CDR2 SVGAGI (reference sequence). The CDR3 covers 16 residues. The V gene lost 0 bases and the J gene lost 4 bases, with 13 bases spanning the gap. CDR3 coding DNA: TGTGCCAGCAGTTACTCAGTGGCTAGCGAGTACAATGAGCAGTTCTTC. Residues: CASSYSVASEYNEQFF.

The rearrangement uses TRBV15 and TRBJ1-5; a possible D gene is TRBD1 (6 bases). This CDR3 is built from 18 residues. Germline CDR1 is LNHNV and CDR2 is YYDKDF (reference sequence). Trimming removed 0 bases at V and 1 base at J, with 16 bases between. The DNA for the CDR3 is TGTGCCACCAGCAGAGAGGGCAGGGGTTTGAGCAGCAATCAGCCCCAGCATTTT. Protein sequence: CATSREGRGLSSNQPQHF.

The genes are TRBV30 and TRBJ2-5, with D possibly being TRBD2 (6 bases). The CDR3 is made up of 13 amino acids. The germline V and J ends were trimmed by 5 bases and 1 base, with 11 bases remaining between them. Germline CDR1 is GTSNPN and CDR2 is SVGIG (reference sequence). This chain's CDR3 is CAWSGGTQETQYF. The CDR3, as DNA: TGTGCCTGGTCCGGCGGGACCCAAGAGACCCAGTACTTC.

The rearrangement uses TRBV6-1 and TRBJ1-4; D is unresolved. The CDR3 is 17 residues long. Trimming shortened V by 2 bases and J by 7 bases, and 20 bases separated the two germline ends. Germline V gene lookup returns CDR1 MNHNS and CDR2 SASEGT. CDR3 coding DNA: TGTGCCAGCAGTGAATTCCCCTCGACACGACACCCTGAAAAACTGTTTTTT. It specifies CASSEFPSTRHPEKLFF.

The rearrangement links TRBV30 to TRBJ1-1; 7 bases align to TRBD1. Germline lookup yields CDR1 GTSNPN and CDR2 SVGIG (reference sequence). The CDR3 spans 13 residues. CDR3 in DNA: TGTGCTACGTCGAGGGGGCCGAACACTGAAGCTTTCTTT. This encodes CATSRGPNTEAFF.

This clone appeared once. The chain couples TRBV4-2 to TRBJ2-1, with a weak D call TRBD2 (5 bases). Germline CDR1 LGHNA, CDR2 YNFKEQ. Trimming left V 6 bases short and J 5 bases short, with 8 bases between. This CDR3 is built from 12 residues. The CDR3 bases are TGTGCCAGCAGTGGACTCCACAATGAGCAGTTCTTC. Translating it yields CASSGLHNEQFF.

The J gene is TRBJ1-1, the V gene TRBV10-2; maybe TRBD1 (6 bases). The V end lost 9 bases, the J end lost 1 base, and 12 bases lay between the germline ends. The CDR3 is 13 residues long. Germline V gives CDR1 WSHSY, CDR2 SAAADI. The CDR3 sequence: CASNREGNTEAFF. The CDR3 DNA reads TGCGCCAGTAACAGGGAGGGGAACACTGAAGCTTTCTTT.

The chain joins TRBV5-6 to TRBJ1-1; TRBD1 matches at 8 bases. CDR3 length: 15 amino acids. The germline V gene encodes CDR1 SGHDT and CDR2 YYEEEE. Trimming cost V 4 bases and J 1 base; bases outside gene matches: 6. CDR3 sequence reads: CASSPGTGWNTEAFF. The CDR3 DNA sequence: TGTGCCAGCAGCCCCGGGACAGGATGGAACACTGAAGCTTTCTTT.

The chain employs TRBV4-1 and TRBJ1-2, with D perhaps matching TRBD1 (5 bases). The germline gives CDR1 MGHRA, CDR2 YSYEKL. The germline V and J ends were trimmed by 2 bases and 7 bases, with 20 bases remaining between them. This CDR3 has 16 amino acids. The CDR3 loop is CASSQPTDPAMSGYTF. Written as DNA, the CDR3 is TGCGCCAGCAGCCAACCGACAGATCCCGCTATGAGTGGCTACACCTTC.

The rearrangement links TRBV4-1 to TRBJ2-5; 7 bases are shared with TRBD2. Germline loops: CDR1 MGHRA, CDR2 YSYEKL. V shed 0 bases, J shed 5 bases, and the junction held 3 bases outside the gene matches. There are 14 residues in the CDR3. The CDR3 region has the DNA TGCGCCAGCAGCCAAGACGGGGGGACGGAGACCCAGTACTTC. Protein product: CASSQDGGTETQYF.

This rearrangement joins TRBV7-9 to TRBJ2-2, with TRBD1 matching over 9 bases. The CDR3 is 16 residues long. From germline, CDR1 is SEHNR and CDR2 FQNEAQ (reference sequence). V was clipped by 5 bases and J by 4 bases; unmatched bases: 8. CDR3 protein: CASSPPGTGTTGELFF. DNA of the CDR3: TGTGCCAGCAGCCCCCCCGGGACAGGGACCACCGGGGAGCTGTTTTTT. Complete variable domain (other parts from reference TRBV7-9 and TRBJ2-2): DTGVSQNPRHKITKRGQNVTFRCDPISEHNRLYWYRQTLGQGPEFLTYFQNEAQLEKSRLLSDRFSAERPKGSFSTLEIQRTEQGDSAMYLCASSPPGTGTTGELFFGEGSRLTVL.

The chain has TRBV2 and TRBJ1-2; 8 nucleotides agree with TRBD1. Trimming removed 7 bases from V and 5 bases from J; junction bases left unmatched: 6. CDR1 SNHLY and CDR2 FYNNEI come from the germline V gene. CDR3 length: 13 amino acids. The CDR3: CASTNTGGYGYTF. CDR3 in DNA: TGTGCCAGCACAAATACAGGGGGGTATGGCTACACCTTC.

This chain connects TRBV5-1 to TRBJ2-7, with 10 bases lining up with TRBD1. The CDR3 is made up of 14 amino acids. CDR1 SGHRS and CDR2 YFSETQ come from the germline V gene. V lost 5 bases to trimming and J lost 5 bases; unmatched junction nucleotides: 7. The DNA of the CDR3 is TGCGCCAGCAGGCCGGGACAGGGGTATAACGAGCAGTACTTC. This encodes CASRPGQGYNEQYF.

This chain links TRBV7-6 with TRBJ1-4; D possibly corresponds to TRBD1 (6 bases). The CDR3 extends over 16 amino acids. The germline V gene encodes CDR1 SGHVS and CDR2 FNYEAQ. V lost 4 bases and J 0 bases, leaving 12 bases between the germline ends. The CDR3 loop reads CASSSTGLATNEKLFF. The CDR3 DNA is TGTGCCAGCAGCTCTACAGGGTTGGCAACTAATGAAAAACTGTTTTTT.

This rearrangement joins TRBV13 to TRBJ2-5; 13 bases are shared with TRBD2. V was pared by 5 bases and J by 7 bases, with 13 bases of the junction left unmatched. This CDR3 comprises 17 residues. Germline V gene lookup returns CDR1 PRHDT and CDR2 FYEKMQ (reference sequence). CDR3 nucleotide sequence: TGTGCCAGCAGCAAAAGACTAGCGGGAGGTGTAGTGGTGACCCAGTACTTC. This translates into CASSKRLAGGVVVTQYF.

In the case of this clone: Other DNA sequences within the sample encode an identical CDR3. This chain joins TRBV5-4 and TRBJ2-3; 9 nucleotides align to TRBD1. The germline CDR1 and CDR2 sequences are SGHNT and YYREEE (reference sequence). J lost 3 bases, V lost 3 bases, and 2 bases had no gene match. CDR3 size: 14 residues. CDR3 in amino acids: CASSSQGATDTQYF. In DNA form, the CDR3 reads TGTGCCAGCAGCTCACAGGGGGCAACAGATACGCAGTATTTT.

The V call is TRBV18, the J call TRBJ1-1; no clear D. Germline CDR1 is KGHSH and CDR2 is LQKENI. This CDR3 spans 15 amino acids. Trimming took 3 bases from V and 0 from J, leaving 11 bases between them. The chain's CDR3 is CASSPALGLNTEAFF. DNA for the CDR3: TGTGCCAGCTCACCGGCCTTGGGCCTGAACACTGAAGCTTTCTTT.

This clone has just one count. The chain joins TRBV6-5 to TRBJ2-5; 10 nucleotides line up with TRBD1. The CDR3 runs 16 residues. Germline CDR1 and CDR2: MNHEY and SVGAGI. With V trimmed by 4 bases and J by 7 bases, 12 bases remained unmatched. The CDR3 loop is CASSFSGQGYGRTQYF. The CDR3 nucleotides are TGTGCCAGCAGTTTCTCGGGACAGGGGTACGGTAGGACCCAGTACTTC.

The V call is TRBV20-1, the J call TRBJ2-1; no clear D gene. The CDR3 runs 11 residues. With 0 bases removed from V and 12 bases from J, the gap between germline ends came to 9 bases. The germline V gene encodes CDR1 DFQATT and CDR2 SNEGSKA (reference sequence). CDR3 bases: TGCAGTGCTAGAGATGGGCAGGCGCAGTTCTTC. It encodes CSARDGQAQFF.

A word on this clone: Other nucleotide sequences in the sample specify the same CDR3. This chain uses TRBV6-1 with TRBJ2-6; possibly TRBD2 for D (6 bases). The CDR3 is made up of 15 amino acids. Deletions cut 6 bases from V and 0 bases from J, with 9 bases between. Per the germline V gene, CDR1 is MNHNS and CDR2 is SASEGT. In DNA form, the CDR3 reads TGTGCCAGCAGGACCGGGGGCTCTGGGGCCAACGTCCTGACTTTC. It is translated as CASRTGGSGANVLTF.

In nucleotides, the CDR3 is TGCGCCAGCAGACTCGACTTTAGCTCCTACAATGAGCAGTTCTTC. Protein sequence: CASRLDFSSYNEQFF. The chain uses TRBV10-2 and TRBJ2-1; D remains ambiguous. The V and J ends lost 6 bases and 0 bases respectively, with 12 bases between them. CDR1 WSHSY and CDR2 SAAADI come from the germline V gene. The CDR3 runs 15 residues.

This clone was seen a single time. The CDR3 protein is CASSYSRLDPDTQYF. CDR3 bases: TGTGCCAGCAGTTACTCGAGACTCGACCCAGATACGCAGTATTTT. J is TRBJ2-3 and V is TRBV6-5; D remains unclear. The CDR3 has 15 amino acids. Trimming took 0 bases from V and 4 from J, leaving 11 bases between them. Germline CDR1 reads MNHEY; CDR2 reads SVGAGI.

The chain has TRBV9 and TRBJ2-3; 12 nucleotides line up with TRBD2. With V trimmed by 4 bases and J by 1 base, 10 bases remained unmatched. The CDR3 has 18 amino acids. Germline loops: CDR1 SGDLS, CDR2 YYNGEE. CDR3 DNA: TGTGCCAGCAGCTCCCAAATCTCTAGCGGGAGGGGCACAGATACGCAGTATTTT. Translating gives CASSSQISSGRGTDTQYF.

This sequence joins TRBV5-6 and TRBJ2-7, with a weak D call TRBD1 (6 bases). CDR1 and CDR2 from the germline V gene are SGHDT and YYEEEE. The CDR3 spans 13 residues. V gave up 6 bases and J gave up 2 bases, with 12 bases separating them. In DNA, the CDR3 is TGTGCCAGCAACCGGGGACAAACCTACGAGCAGTACTTC. This sequence encodes CASNRGQTYEQYF. Complete variable domain (other parts from reference TRBV5-6 and TRBJ2-7): DAGVTQSPTHLIKTRGQQVTLRCSPKSGHDTVSWYQQALGQGPQFIFQYYEEEERQRGNFPDRFSGHQFPNYSSELNVNALLLGDSALYLCASNRGQTYEQYFGPGTRLTVT.

This chain uses TRBV20-1 with TRBJ2-7; weak D call: TRBD1 (6 bases). The length of the CDR3 is 11 residues. Germline CDR1 DFQATT, CDR2 SNEGSKA (reference sequence). Trimming cost V 6 bases and J 7 bases, with 13 bases left between them. In DNA, the CDR3 is TGCAGTGCCCGACAGGAAAGAGAGCAGTACTTC. Residues: CSARQEREQYF.